The clone carrying this T cell receptor beta chain was detected many times. The entry originates in a study of CD8+CD57+ T cells in acquired aplastic anemia. As for the study in general: The mean DNA yield obtained from sorted CD4+ and CD8+ cells came to around 3 ug. Healthy donors had, on average, approximately 11 million reads for their CD4+ cells.

V was shortened by 8 bases and J by 0 bases, with 8 bases between the two germline ends. CDR1 and CDR2 (germline): SNHLY, FYNNEI. The length of the CDR3 is 12 residues. The TCR beta profiling, which covered VDJ combination and CDR3 sequence, was carried out using genomic DNA as the template. TCRdb fed the reads into MiXCR, producing one record per CDR3 protein. The profile shows 200,000 to 250,000 distinct CDR3 sequences, 34% of them singletons. The rearrangement links TRBV2 to TRBJ2-7, with D possibly matching TRBD1 (6 bases). This receptor was taken from a human donor in good health, serving as a control. The specimen was sorted CD4+, CD8+, or CD8+CD57+ T cells (not recorded which) from PBMCs. In DNA, the CDR3 is TGTGCCAGCCGGGACACCTCCTACGAGCAGTACTTC. Protein: CASRDTSYEQYF. Filled out from reference TRBV2 and TRBJ2-7, the complete variable domain reads EPEVTQTPSHQVTQMGQEVILRCVPISNHLYFYWYRQILGQKVEFLVSFYNNEISEKSEIFDDQFSVERPDGSNFTLKIRSTKLEDSAMYFCASRDTSYEQYFGPGTRLTVT.